Following are 20 T cell receptor beta chains from one sample sequenced in a study of T cell changes during pregnancy in multiple sclerosis. Profiling relied on immunoSEQ multiplex PCR, and the TCRdb table lists in-frame clones only, not all of them. This sample yields approximately 100,000 clones, of which 94% are seen a single time; roughly 0.9% belongs to the top ten. The input for sequencing was peripheral blood, taken before pregnancy. The receptor set was obtained from a female donor with multiple sclerosis, enrolled in a pregnancy study.

The chain carries TRBV27 and TRBJ1-1, with 7 bases matching TRBD1. Germline-derived CDR1 and CDR2 are MNHEY and SMNVEV (reference sequence). The trim removed 5 bases at V and 2 bases at J, leaving 8 bases unmatched. This CDR3 spans 15 amino acids. For the CDR3, the DNA is TGTGCCAGCAGTCCGTCGACAGGGAGTAACACTGAAGCTTTCTTT. It yields the protein CASSPSTGSNTEAFF.

This chain joins TRBV11-2 and TRBJ2-7; 10 positions agree with TRBD1. J was trimmed by 4 bases and V by 1 base; bases with no gene match: 1. Germline V lookup: CDR1 SGHAT, CDR2 FQNNGV. This CDR3 has 14 amino acids. CDR3 coding DNA: TGTGCCAGCAGCTTAGGGACAGGGGGATACGAGCAGTACTTC. As protein: CASSLGTGGYEQYF.

The V gene is TRBV6-4, the J gene TRBJ2-1; D uncertain. CDR1 and CDR2 from the germline V gene are MRHNA and SNTAGT. The ends were cut back, 6 bases at V and 8 bases at J, with 20 bases in the middle. The CDR3 sequence is 15 residues long. The DNA for the CDR3 is TGTGCCAGCAGCCCGGAGAGCCTCTTATCGGATGAGCAGTTCTTC. Translation: CASSPESLLSDEQFF.

This chain joins TRBV19 and TRBJ2-2; the D is unclear. V was pared by 1 base and J by 6 bases, with 6 bases between. Germline V gene sequence: CDR1 LNHDA, CDR2 SQIVND (reference sequence). CDR3 length: 13 residues. The CDR3 sequence is CASSIGAAGELFF. The CDR3 nucleotides read TGTGCCAGTAGTATAGGGGCTGCCGGGGAGCTGTTTTTT.

V usage is TRBV19 and J usage is TRBJ2-3; possible D gene TRBD2, 5 bases. Trimming cost V 2 bases and J 0 bases, with 24 bases left between them. Germline V gene data show CDR1 as LNHDA and CDR2 as SQIVND (reference sequence). This CDR3 spans 20 amino acids. CDR3 sequence (DNA): TGTGCCAGTAGTATAACAGCGCCCATTCTCAGCGGAGCTAGCACAGATACGCAGTATTTT. This codes for CASSITAPILSGASTDTQYF.

The chain joins TRBV4-1 to TRBJ1-1; D gene unclear. V gave up 0 bases and J gave up 4 bases, with 15 bases separating them. The CDR3 totals 16 residues. Germline-derived CDR1 and CDR2 are MGHRA and YSYEKL. DNA of the CDR3: TGCGCCAGCAGCCAAGATAAAGCTCGTTGGGCCACTGAAGCTTTCTTT. This codes for CASSQDKARWATEAFF.

V gene TRBV5-1 combines with J gene TRBJ1-2; 9 bases are shared with TRBD1. The V gene end was trimmed by 0 bases and the J gene end by 3 bases; junction bases not matched to a gene: 6. This CDR3 spans 16 amino acids. Per germline, CDR1 SGHRS and CDR2 YFSETQ. The CDR3, as DNA: TGCGCCAGCAGCTTGGCCAAGGACAGGGGACACTATGGCTACACCTTC. Its translation is CASSLAKDRGHYGYTF.

A note on this clone: The same CDR3 can be traced to other DNA sequences in this sample. The chain has TRBV5-1 and TRBJ2-1; TRBD2 matches at 11 bases. Germline V gene data show CDR1 as SGHRS and CDR2 as YFSETQ. The CDR3 has 14 residues. The V gene end was trimmed by 5 bases and the J gene end by 6 bases; junction bases not matched to a gene: 4. The CDR3 coding sequence is TGCGCCAGCAGTTTAGCGGGAGGGACCAATGAGCAGTTCTTC. Translated, it gives CASSLAGGTNEQFF.

The CDR3 bases are TGTGCCAGCAGCTATTATTCCTGGAACACTGAAGCTTTCTTT. Amino acid sequence: CASSYYSWNTEAFF. The rearrangement uses TRBV21-1 and TRBJ1-1. TRBV21-1 is listed as a pseudogene. The CDR3 has 14 residues.

The chain carries TRBV5-1 and TRBJ2-3; D is unresolved. The germline V and J ends were trimmed by 0 bases and 1 base, with 6 bases remaining between them. CDR1 and CDR2 from the germline V gene are SGHRS and YFSETQ. This CDR3 is 14 amino acids long. The CDR3 reads CASSLGHGTDTQYF. The DNA for the CDR3 is TGCGCCAGCAGCTTGGGACACGGCACAGATACGCAGTATTTT.

The rearrangement links TRBV5-4 to TRBJ2-7, with 8 bases that match TRBD2. CDR1 is SGHNT, CDR2 YYREEE, per germline (reference sequence). The CDR3 sequence is 16 residues long. After removal of 3 bases from V and 1 base from J, the junction contained 9 bases not matched to a gene. CDR3 in DNA: TGTGCCAGCAGCTCGGGAGGGGGGCCCGGATCCTACGAGCAGTACTTC. Protein product: CASSSGGGPGSYEQYF.

This clone was picked up one time. V gene TRBV7-9 combines with J gene TRBJ2-3; D uncertain. Per germline, CDR1 SEHNR and CDR2 FQNEAQ (reference sequence). The CDR3 is 15 amino acids. V lost 4 bases and J lost 0, with 11 bases in between. CDR3 nucleotide sequence: TGTGCCAGCAGCTCACGGTCTACTAGCACAGATACGCAGTATTTT. Residues: CASSSRSTSTDTQYF.

The V and J genes are TRBV5-1 and TRBJ2-5; D is possibly TRBD2 (5 bases). The CDR3 totals 16 residues. Trimming removed 0 bases from V and 3 bases from J, with 15 bases in between. Per the germline V gene, CDR1 is SGHRS and CDR2 is YFSETQ. CDR3 protein: CASSLAFAGWKETQYF. The CDR3 DNA reads as TGCGCCAGCAGCTTGGCCTTCGCGGGTTGGAAAGAGACCCAGTACTTC.

A word on this clone: Other nucleotide sequences in the sample specify the same CDR3. V usage is TRBV5-1 and J usage is TRBJ2-1; D may be TRBD2 (6 bases). Looked up from germline, CDR1 is SGHRS and CDR2 is YFSETQ. V lost 4 bases, J lost 0 bases, and 8 bases lay in between. This CDR3 comprises 14 residues. The DNA for the CDR3 is TGCGCCAGCAGCAGGGACTCCTCCTACAATGAGCAGTTCTTC. Protein: CASSRDSSYNEQFF.

The V and J genes are TRBV7-9 and TRBJ2-7, with D possibly matching TRBD1 (5 bases). CDR1 and CDR2 (germline): SEHNR, FQNEAQ (reference sequence). The CDR3 contains 14 residues. Trimming cost V 2 bases and J 0 bases, with 8 bases left between them. The CDR3: CASSLQGHSYEQYF. CDR3 nucleotide sequence: TGTGCCAGCAGCTTACAGGGTCACTCCTACGAGCAGTACTTC.

The chain employs TRBV7-2 and TRBJ1-3, with D unresolved. V was clipped by 10 bases and J by 1 base, with 20 bases between them. Per germline, CDR1 SGHTA and CDR2 FQGNSA. The CDR3 consists of 16 residues. The CDR3 DNA follows: TGTGCCAACCGTTTAGTACGTGGACTGTCTGGAAACACCATATATTTT. Amino acid sequence: CANRLVRGLSGNTIYF.

This rearrangement joins TRBV28 to TRBJ2-4, with D possibly being TRBD2 (6 bases). Trimming removed 8 bases at V and 10 bases at J, with 15 bases between. Germline assignment: CDR1 MDHEN and CDR2 SYDVKM. There are 12 residues in the CDR3. The CDR3 sequence: CASSGTSPIQYF. CDR3 in DNA: TGTGCCAGCTCCGGGACTTCCCCTATTCAGTACTTC.

V and J are TRBV27 and TRBJ2-7, with D perhaps matching TRBD2 (5 bases). Trimming removed 7 bases at V and 2 bases at J, with 15 bases between. CDR1 is MNHEY and CDR2 is SMNVEV in the germline V gene (reference sequence). The CDR3 has 14 amino acids. CDR3 in amino acids: CASKRRGYTYEQYF. The CDR3 coding sequence is TGTGCCAGCAAGCGGCGCGGTTATACCTACGAGCAGTACTTC.

The J gene is TRBJ2-1, the V gene TRBV7-6; 7 bases are a match to TRBD2. The CDR3 is 15 amino acids. Germline V lookup: CDR1 SGHVS, CDR2 FNYEAQ. V trimming: 5 bases; J trimming: 6 bases; junction bases outside the gene matches: 10. The CDR3 spells CASSPSVAGVNEQFF. The CDR3 bases are TGTGCCAGCAGCCCAAGTGTAGCGGGCGTCAATGAGCAGTTCTTC. Together with reference TRBV7-6 and TRBJ2-1, the CDR3 gives the full variable domain: GAGVSQSPRYKVTKRGQDVALRCDPISGHVSLYWYRQALGQGPEFLTYFNYEAQQDKSGLPNDRFSAERPEGSISTLTIQRTEQRDSAMYRCASSPSVAGVNEQFFGPGTRLTVL.

The CDR3 nucleotides are TGTGCCAGCAGTTTTAACTTCAGGGACAGCTCCTACGAGCAGTACTTC. This gives the protein CASSFNFRDSSYEQYF. The V call is TRBV28, the J call TRBJ2-7; the match to TRBD1 covers 7 bases. The length of the CDR3 is 16 residues. After removal of 3 bases from V and 0 bases from J, the junction contained 8 bases not matched to a gene. CDR1 MDHEN and CDR2 SYDVKM come from the germline V gene.